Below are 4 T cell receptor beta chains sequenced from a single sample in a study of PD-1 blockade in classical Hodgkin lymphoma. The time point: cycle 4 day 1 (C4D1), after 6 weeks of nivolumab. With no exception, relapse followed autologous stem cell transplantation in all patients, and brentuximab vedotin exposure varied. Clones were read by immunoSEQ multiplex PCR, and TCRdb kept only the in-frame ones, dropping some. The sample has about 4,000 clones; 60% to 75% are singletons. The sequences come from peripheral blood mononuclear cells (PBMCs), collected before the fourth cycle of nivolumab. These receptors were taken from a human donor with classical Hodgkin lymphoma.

DNA for the CDR3: TGTGCCTGGAATCCGGGACACTGGGGAAACAATGAGCAGTTCTTC. Amino acids: CAWNPGHWGNNEQFF. The chain couples TRBV30 to TRBJ2-1, with TRBD1 as a possible D gene (6 bases). The V and J ends lost 4 bases and 5 bases respectively, with 18 bases between them. CDR1 is GTSNPN, CDR2 SVGIG, per germline (reference sequence). The CDR3 contains 15 residues.

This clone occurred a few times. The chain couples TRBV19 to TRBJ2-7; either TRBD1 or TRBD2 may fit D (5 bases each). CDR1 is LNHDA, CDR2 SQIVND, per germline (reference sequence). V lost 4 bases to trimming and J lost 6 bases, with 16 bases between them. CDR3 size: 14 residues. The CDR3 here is CASSKAAGLSEQYF. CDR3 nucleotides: TGTGCCAGTAGTAAAGCGGCAGGGCTCTCCGAGCAGTACTTC.

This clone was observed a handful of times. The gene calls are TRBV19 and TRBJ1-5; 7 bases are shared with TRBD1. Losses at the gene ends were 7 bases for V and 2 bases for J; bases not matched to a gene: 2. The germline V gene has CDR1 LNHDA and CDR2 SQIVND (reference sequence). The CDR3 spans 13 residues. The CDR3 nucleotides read TGTGCCAGTACCACAGGGGGCAATCAGCCCCAGCATTTT. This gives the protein CASTTGGNQPQHF.

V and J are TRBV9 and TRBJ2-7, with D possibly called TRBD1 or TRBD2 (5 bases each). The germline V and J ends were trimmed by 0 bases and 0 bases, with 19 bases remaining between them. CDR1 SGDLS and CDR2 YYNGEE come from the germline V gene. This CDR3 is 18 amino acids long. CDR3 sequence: CASSVGGVGPGSSYEQYF. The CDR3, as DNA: TGTGCCAGCAGCGTAGGAGGGGTGGGACCTGGGAGCTCCTACGAGCAGTACTTC.